This TCR beta chain was observed in a study of CD8+ T cells in alopecia areata. Germline V gives CDR1 SGHRS, CDR2 YFSETQ. The CDR3 runs to 14 residues. V was clipped by 4 bases and J by 2 bases, with 13 bases between them. Extracted RNA was reverse transcribed, and the resulting cDNA served as sequencing template. The protocol was immunoSEQ multiplex PCR, while the TCRdb copy is restricted to in-frame clones and leaves out a portion. The repertoire has fewer than 250,000 clones, more than 45% of them found once; the top ten carry approximately 0.44%. Starting from PBMCs, sorting isolated CD4+ and CD8+ T cells.

The TCR originated in a human donor with alopecia areata. The input for sequencing was CD4+ T cells sorted from blood, taken at week 0. V gene TRBV5-1 combines with J gene TRBJ2-7; perhaps TRBD2 as D (6 bases). The chain's CDR3 is CASSITGGTYEQYF. The CDR3 nucleotides read TGCGCCAGCAGCATAACCGGGGGTACCTACGAGCAGTACTTC.